This T cell receptor (beta chain) was documented in a study of blood T cell repertoires in COVID-19. Overall study: The United States, Italy and Spain were the sources of the acute and convalescent COVID-19 samples.

CDR3 length equals 13 residues. CDR1 and CDR2 (germline): SGHNT, YYREEE (reference sequence). Trimming removed 1 base from V and 9 bases from J, with 8 bases in between. Methods used by the authors: It was from reference gene primer amplification that nucleated cell counts were estimated. Assay used: immunoSEQ multiplex PCR; TCRdb lists only in-frame clones, some missing. That table gives V, J and clone size, and the DNA gave D and trimming. In the table there are 80,000 to 90,000 clones, around 86% of which are singletons. The sequence was collected from a woman aged 65 to 85 with acute or convalescent COVID-19. The rearrangement joins TRBV5-4 to TRBJ1-6; D is ambiguous. The sequenced sample was peripheral blood. CDR3 in DNA: TGTGCCAGCAGCTTGAGAGGGTTTTCACCCCTCCACTTT. Protein product: CASSLRGFSPLHF.